This TCR beta chain was sequenced for a study of blood T cell repertoires in COVID-19. On the study more broadly: The United States, Italy and Spain provided the acute and convalescent COVID-19 samples. The analysed material was cDNA or gDNA that came from T cells, B-cell-depleted T cells, or PBMCs.

Profiling relied on immunoSEQ multiplex PCR, and the TCRdb table lists in-frame clones only, not all of them. The repertoire holds about 280,000 clones, with roughly 80% as singletons. Categorization into cohorts depended on clinical history that participants reported. Within the 2 weeks before study entry, each person in the exposed group met a COVID-19 case. Between the trimmed V and J ends, which lost 3 bases and 3 bases, there was a span of 15 bases. The germline V gene encodes CDR1 GTSNPN and CDR2 SVGIG (reference sequence). The CDR3 loop spans 16 amino acids. Sequenced: PBMCs or T cells enriched from blood (not recorded which). The rearrangement uses TRBV30 and TRBJ2-6; maybe TRBD2 (5 bases). The sequence was collected from a man in his forties who had been exposed to COVID-19. CDR3 in amino acids: CAWSRGDLVGANVLTF. As DNA, the CDR3 is TGTGCCTGGAGCCGGGGAGATCTGGTTGGGGCCAACGTCCTGACTTTC.